This T cell receptor (beta chain) is drawn from a study of neurological immune-mediated disorders. Regarding time point: technical triplicate 3. V shed 1 base and J shed 5 bases, with 18 bases lying between them. The CDR3 length is 17 residues. CDR1 and CDR2 from the germline V gene are SGHKS and YYEKEE (reference sequence). This clonotype has ten or more counts. TCRdb ran MiXCR on the 5' RACE reads and lists one entry per CDR3 protein. The sample shows some 48,000 distinct CDR3 sequences, approximately 21% of them seen only once. This receptor was obtained from a man aged 60 to 75 with HTLV-1-associated myelopathy (HAM/TSP). Sequencing was performed on PBMCs. This chain joins TRBV5-5 and TRBJ2-2, with TRBD1 as a possible D gene (6 bases). The CDR3 DNA sequence: TGTGCCAGCAGCTTGTCGCCCAGGGGTGTAGGTACCGGGGAGCTGTTTTTT. Translation: CASSLSPRGVGTGELFF.